These 20 T cell receptor beta chains came from one sample sequenced in a study of identifying expanded T cells in peripheral blood. Sequencing used immunoSEQ multiplex PCR; TCRdb keeps in-frame clones, though not all of them. The sample has 90,000 to 110,000 clones, 88% seen once. The sequenced material came from blood. The receptors here all came from a person aged 18 to 70 in good health.

V is TRBV10-2 and J is TRBJ2-3; 8 bases are a match to TRBD2. V lost 3 bases and J lost 5; bases outside the gene matches: 4. CDR1 is WSHSY and CDR2 is SAAADI in the germline V gene. The CDR3 runs 14 residues. The CDR3 reads CASSDPRGGDTQYF. Written as DNA, the CDR3 is TGCGCCAGCAGTGACCCCCGGGGGGGAGATACGCAGTATTTT.

This chain links TRBV27 with TRBJ2-1; 8 bases match TRBD1. V shed 7 bases, J shed 9 bases, and the junction held 20 bases outside the gene matches. CDR3 length: 17 amino acids. Per germline, CDR1 MNHEY and CDR2 SMNVEV (reference sequence). CDR3 loop: CASKPLSPGTGWAEQFF. The CDR3 coding sequence is TGTGCCAGCAAGCCCTTATCACCCGGGACAGGATGGGCTGAGCAGTTCTTC.

The chain links TRBV2 to TRBJ2-2, with TRBD1 matching over 7 bases. CDR1 is SNHLY, CDR2 FYNNEI, per germline. V lost 6 bases, J lost 8 bases, and 6 bases stayed unmatched. This CDR3 has 13 amino acids. The CDR3 sequence is CASSGDSFGELFF. The CDR3 DNA reads TGTGCCAGCAGCGGGGACAGTTTTGGGGAGCTGTTTTTT.

This chain links TRBV19 with TRBJ2-7; unclear D gene. CDR3 length equals 11 residues. Trimming cost V 5 bases and J 4 bases, with 6 bases left between them. Germline CDR1 is LNHDA and CDR2 is SQIVND (reference sequence). CDR3 amino acids: CASSSRYEQYF. DNA for the CDR3: TGTGCCAGTAGTTCCCGATACGAGCAGTACTTC.

The chain combines TRBV27 with TRBJ2-1; 10 nucleotides agree with TRBD1. This CDR3 comprises 16 residues. V shed 3 bases, J shed 8 bases, and the junction held 10 bases outside the gene matches. The germline V gene encodes CDR1 MNHEY and CDR2 SMNVEV (reference sequence). The CDR3 DNA reads TGTGCCAGCAGTTTTATAGGGGACAGGGGTGTACATGAGCAGTTCTTC. This sequence encodes CASSFIGDRGVHEQFF.

The chain joins TRBV18 to TRBJ1-1; D possibly corresponds to TRBD1 (5 bases). The germline CDR1 and CDR2 sequences are KGHSH and LQKENI. V was clipped by 0 bases and J by 1 base, with 9 bases between them. This CDR3 is 15 amino acids long. The CDR3 reads CASSPPEGRNTEAFF. The CDR3 DNA reads TGTGCCAGCTCACCACCCGAGGGGAGGAACACTGAAGCTTTCTTT.

V and J are TRBV19 and TRBJ2-1; 8 nucleotides agree with TRBD1. Germline CDR1 reads LNHDA; CDR2 reads SQIVND (reference sequence). The CDR3 extends over 15 amino acids. V was pared by 2 bases and J by 5 bases, with 5 bases of the junction left unmatched. CDR3 sequence (DNA): TGTGCCAGTAGTATATCGGGACAGGATAACAATGAGCAGTTCTTC. Its protein product is CASSISGQDNNEQFF.

V is TRBV10-3 and J is TRBJ1-3; maybe TRBD1 (5 bases). This CDR3 contains 16 residues. The germline gives CDR1 ENHRY, CDR2 SYGVKD. Trimming removed 8 bases at V and 0 bases at J, with 17 bases between. CDR3 residues: CAIRPGAASSGNTIYF. For the CDR3, the DNA is TGTGCCATCCGCCCCGGGGCAGCGTCCTCTGGAAACACCATATATTTT.

The CDR3 DNA is TGTGCCAGCAGGAGGGGCAGGGACGAGCAGTACTTC. Its translation: CASRRGRDEQYF. The V and J genes are TRBV28 and TRBJ2-7; D is tentatively TRBD1 or TRBD2 (5 bases each). V was clipped by 6 bases and J by 5 bases, with 11 bases between them. CDR1 is MDHEN, CDR2 SYDVKM, per germline. This CDR3 has 12 residues.

The genes are TRBV6-5 and TRBJ2-5; 8 bases match TRBD2. V lost 6 bases and J lost 5; bases outside the gene matches: 11. Germline V gene data show CDR1 as MNHEY and CDR2 as SVGAGI. The CDR3 has 15 residues. The CDR3 region is CASSSLERGPETQYF. The CDR3 DNA follows: TGTGCCAGCAGCTCCCTAGAGCGGGGGCCGGAGACCCAGTACTTC.

The rearrangement uses TRBV14 and TRBJ1-3; D unresolved. The ends were cut back, 9 bases at V and 4 bases at J, with 13 bases in the middle. Germline assignment: CDR1 SGHDN and CDR2 FVKESK. The CDR3 loop spans 13 amino acids. The CDR3 protein is CARRQRRGNTIYF. The CDR3 bases are TGTGCCAGGAGGCAAAGGAGAGGAAACACCATATATTTT. Supplemented by reference TRBV14 and TRBJ1-3, the full variable domain reads EAGVTQFPSHSVIEKGQTVTLRCDPISGHDNLYWYRRVMGKEIKFLLHFVKESKQDESGMPNNRFLAERTGGTYSTLKVQPAELEDSGVYFCARRQRRGNTIYFGEGSWLTVV.

This clone appeared once. The chain uses TRBV6-6 and TRBJ2-1; TRBD2 matches 10 bases. The CDR3 sequence is 13 residues long. Looked up from germline, CDR1 is MNHNY and CDR2 is SVGAGI (reference sequence). V dropped 10 bases and J dropped 3; count of bases not matched to a gene: 3. CDR3 in DNA: TGTGCCACCTGGACTAGCGGCTACAATGAGCAGTTCTTC. Amino acids: CATWTSGYNEQFF.

The rearrangement uses TRBV5-1 and TRBJ2-7; D not certain. Trimming took 4 bases from V and 2 from J, leaving 10 bases between them. Germline lookup yields CDR1 SGHRS and CDR2 YFSETQ. The CDR3 has 13 amino acids. The chain's CDR3 is CASSLEIAYEQYF. In DNA, the CDR3 is TGCGCCAGCAGCCTAGAAATAGCCTACGAGCAGTACTTC.

The chain combines TRBV4-2 with TRBJ1-1; unclear D gene. The CDR3 is 15 residues long. V was clipped by 0 bases and J by 5 bases, with 13 bases between them. Germline V CDR1 and CDR2: LGHNA, YNFKEQ. CDR3 loop: CASSQDPKAGTEAFF. CDR3 nucleotides: TGTGCCAGCAGCCAAGATCCTAAAGCGGGAACTGAAGCTTTCTTT.

The rearrangement links TRBV28 to TRBJ1-3; possible D gene TRBD1, 5 bases. Per germline, CDR1 MDHEN and CDR2 SYDVKM. The CDR3 covers 17 residues. Trimming pared 3 bases from V and 0 bases from J, leaving 15 bases between. CDR3: CASSFSRDSNSGNTIYF. CDR3 sequence (DNA): TGTGCCAGCAGTTTTAGTAGGGACTCCAACTCTGGAAACACCATATATTTT.

This clone was seen just once. The V gene is TRBV19, the J gene TRBJ1-5; the D is unclear. The CDR3 has 18 amino acids. Germline V lookup: CDR1 LNHDA, CDR2 SQIVND (reference sequence). Deletions cut 3 bases from V and 4 bases from J, with 22 bases between. DNA for the CDR3: TGTGCCAGTAGTATTATCCGAGACCCAACGAGGATAAATCAGCCCCAGCATTTT. Protein sequence: CASSIIRDPTRINQPQHF.

The chain recombines TRBV6-5 with TRBJ1-1, with a weak D call TRBD1 (5 bases). The ends were cut back, 10 bases at V and 0 bases at J, with 12 bases in the middle. The CDR3 is made up of 13 amino acids. Per the germline V gene, CDR1 is MNHEY and CDR2 is SVGAGI. The CDR3 is CATHRTMNTEAFF. DNA for the CDR3: TGTGCCACCCACAGGACAATGAACACTGAAGCTTTCTTT.

V is TRBV6-1 and J is TRBJ2-7, with 8 bases that match TRBD2. The CDR3 extends over 14 amino acids. The V and J ends lost 3 bases and 2 bases, in that order; junction bases with no gene match: 3. The V gene's germline CDR1 is MNHNS and CDR2 SASEGT. CDR3 bases: TGTGCCAGCAGTGAGGTAGCGGGAACCTACGAGCAGTACTTC. The encoded protein is CASSEVAGTYEQYF.

This clone occurred a few times. This chain connects TRBV7-8 to TRBJ2-7; no firm D call. CDR1 and CDR2 (germline): SGHVS, FQNEAQ. This CDR3 spans 12 amino acids. V was pared by 3 bases and J by 7 bases, with 10 bases between. The CDR3 bases are TGTGCCAGCAGCTTGGCAATGTTGGAGCAGTACTTC. This translates into CASSLAMLEQYF. The full variable domain, completed using reference TRBV7-8 and TRBJ2-7, is GAGVSQSPRYKVAKRGQDVALRCDPISGHVSLFWYQQALGQGPEFLTYFQNEAQLDKSGLPSDRFFAERPEGSVSTLKIQRTQQEDSAVYLCASSLAMLEQYFGPGTRLTVT.

The chain employs TRBV19 and TRBJ1-4; tentative D call: TRBD1 (5 bases). The CDR3 has 15 amino acids. In germline, CDR1 is LNHDA, CDR2 SQIVND (reference sequence). Between the trimmed V and J ends, which lost 4 bases and 0 bases, there was a span of 9 bases. CDR3 nucleotides: TGTGCCAGTAGTAGGGGGACTGCAACTAATGAAAAACTGTTTTTT. As protein: CASSRGTATNEKLFF.